This T cell receptor (beta chain) was sequenced during a study of early T cells in non-severe SARS-CoV-2 infection. This clonotype was seen ten or more times. TCRdb recomputed calls from the 5' RACE reads with MiXCR, one row per CDR3 protein. Among 25,000 to 35,000 distinct CDR3 sequences listed, 3% to 5% were seen once. Trimming cost V 7 bases and J 9 bases, with 13 bases left between them. Germline lookup yields CDR1 SQVTM and CDR2 ANQGSEA. There are 11 residues in the CDR3. V usage is TRBV29-1 and J usage is TRBJ2-1; D perhaps matches TRBD1 (6 bases). This receptor was identified in an adult who was a healthcare worker with PCR-confirmed SARS-CoV-2 infection or an uninfected control (not recorded which). Sequenced material: whole blood. CDR3 nucleotide sequence: TGCAGCGGGTCCAGGGGCGGTGAGCAGTTCTTC. Protein: CSGSRGGEQFF.